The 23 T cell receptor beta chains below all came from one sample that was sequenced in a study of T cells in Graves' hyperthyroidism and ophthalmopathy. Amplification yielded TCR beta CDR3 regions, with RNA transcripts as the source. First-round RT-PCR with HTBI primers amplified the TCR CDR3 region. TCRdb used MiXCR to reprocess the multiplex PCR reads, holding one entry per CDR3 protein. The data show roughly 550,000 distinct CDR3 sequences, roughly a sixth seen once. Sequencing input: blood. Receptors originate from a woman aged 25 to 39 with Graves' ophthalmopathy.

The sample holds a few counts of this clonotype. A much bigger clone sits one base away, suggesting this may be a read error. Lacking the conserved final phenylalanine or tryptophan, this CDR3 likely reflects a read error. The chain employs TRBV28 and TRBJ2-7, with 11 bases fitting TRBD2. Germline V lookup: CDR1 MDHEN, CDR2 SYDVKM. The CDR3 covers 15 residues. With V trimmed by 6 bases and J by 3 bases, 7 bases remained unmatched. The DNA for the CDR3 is TGTGCCAGCAGCTCCATAGCGGGAGGGATCTACGAGCAGTACCTC. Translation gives CASSSIAGGIYEQYL.

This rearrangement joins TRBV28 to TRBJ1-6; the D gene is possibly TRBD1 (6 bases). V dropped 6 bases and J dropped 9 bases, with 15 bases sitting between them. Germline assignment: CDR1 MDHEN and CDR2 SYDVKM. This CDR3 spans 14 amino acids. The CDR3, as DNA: TGTGCCAGCAGCCCCGGACAGCACTCTTCACCCCTCCACTTT. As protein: CASSPGQHSSPLHF.

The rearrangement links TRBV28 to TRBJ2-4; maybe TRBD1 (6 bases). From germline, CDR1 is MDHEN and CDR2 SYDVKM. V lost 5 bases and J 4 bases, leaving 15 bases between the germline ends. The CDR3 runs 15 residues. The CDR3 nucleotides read TGTGCCAGCAGTCCTACAGGGTTTTCTAAAAACATTCAGTACTTC. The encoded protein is CASSPTGFSKNIQYF.

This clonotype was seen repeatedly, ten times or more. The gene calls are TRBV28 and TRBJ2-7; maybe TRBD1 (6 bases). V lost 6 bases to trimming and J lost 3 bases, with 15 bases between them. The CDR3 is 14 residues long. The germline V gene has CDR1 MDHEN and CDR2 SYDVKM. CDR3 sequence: CASREQGRIYEQYF. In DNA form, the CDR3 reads TGTGCCAGCAGGGAACAGGGAAGGATCTACGAGCAGTACTTC.

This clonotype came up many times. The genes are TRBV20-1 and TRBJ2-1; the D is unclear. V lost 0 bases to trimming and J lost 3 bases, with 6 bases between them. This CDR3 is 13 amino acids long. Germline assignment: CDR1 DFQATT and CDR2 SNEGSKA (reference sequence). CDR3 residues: CSARETDYNEQFF. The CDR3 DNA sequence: TGCAGTGCTAGAGAAACTGACTACAATGAGCAGTTCTTC.

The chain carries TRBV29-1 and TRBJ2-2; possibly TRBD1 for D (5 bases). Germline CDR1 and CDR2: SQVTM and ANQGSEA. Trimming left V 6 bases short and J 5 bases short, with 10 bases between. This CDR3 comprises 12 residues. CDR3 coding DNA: TGCAGCGTCCGCAGGGAAACCGGGGAGCTGTTTTTT. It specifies CSVRRETGELFF.

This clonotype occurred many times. The CDR3 DNA sequence: TGCAGTGCTACCCCCCAGACTAGGGGCACAGATACGCAGTATTTT. Translation: CSATPQTRGTDTQYF. The chain joins TRBV20-1 to TRBJ2-3, with D possibly TRBD2 on 6 matching bases. The V gene's germline CDR1 is DFQATT and CDR2 SNEGSKA (reference sequence). V shed 4 bases and J shed 1 base, with 15 bases lying between them. The CDR3 is 15 amino acids.

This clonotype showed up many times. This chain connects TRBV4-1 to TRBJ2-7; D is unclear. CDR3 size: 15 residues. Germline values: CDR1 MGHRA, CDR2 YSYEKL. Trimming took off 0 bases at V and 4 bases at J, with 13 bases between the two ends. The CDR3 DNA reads TGCGCCAGCAGCCAAGATTCCACAGACCGGTACGAGCAGTACTTC. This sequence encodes CASSQDSTDRYEQYF.

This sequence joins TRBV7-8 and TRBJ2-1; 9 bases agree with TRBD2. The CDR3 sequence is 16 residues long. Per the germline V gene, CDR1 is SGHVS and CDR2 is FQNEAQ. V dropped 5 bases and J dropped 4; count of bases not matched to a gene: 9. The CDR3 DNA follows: TGTGCCAGCAGCCCCCGCGGGAGGGTCCCTTACAATGAGCAGTTCTTC. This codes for CASSPRGRVPYNEQFF.

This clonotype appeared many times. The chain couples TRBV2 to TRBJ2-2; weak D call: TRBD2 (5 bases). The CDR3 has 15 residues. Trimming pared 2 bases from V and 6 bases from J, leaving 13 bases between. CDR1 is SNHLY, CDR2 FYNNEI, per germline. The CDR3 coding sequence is TGTGCCAGCAGTGAAAGCGGTGGCAACCCCGGGGAGCTGTTTTTT. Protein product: CASSESGGNPGELFF.

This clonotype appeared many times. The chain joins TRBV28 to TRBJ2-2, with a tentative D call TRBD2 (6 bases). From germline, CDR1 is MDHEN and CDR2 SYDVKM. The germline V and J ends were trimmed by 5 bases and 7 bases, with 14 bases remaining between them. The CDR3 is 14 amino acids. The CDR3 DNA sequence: TGTGCCAGCAGTACACGACTAGGAAGCGGGGAGCTGTTTTTT. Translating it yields CASSTRLGSGELFF.

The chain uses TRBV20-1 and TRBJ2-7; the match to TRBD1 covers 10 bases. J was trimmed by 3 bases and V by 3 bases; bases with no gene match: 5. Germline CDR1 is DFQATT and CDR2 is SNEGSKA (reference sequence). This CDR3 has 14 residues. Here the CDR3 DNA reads TGCAGTGCTAGCCGGGACAGGGGTATCTACGAGCAGTACTTC. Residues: CSASRDRGIYEQYF.

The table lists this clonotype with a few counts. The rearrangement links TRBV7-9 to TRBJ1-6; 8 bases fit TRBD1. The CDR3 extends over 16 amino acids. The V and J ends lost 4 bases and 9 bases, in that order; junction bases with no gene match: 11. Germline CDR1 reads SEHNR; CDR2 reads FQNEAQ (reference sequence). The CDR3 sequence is CASSSRTGRNFSPLHF. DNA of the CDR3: TGTGCCAGCAGCTCGCGGACAGGGAGGAACTTTTCACCCCTCCACTTT. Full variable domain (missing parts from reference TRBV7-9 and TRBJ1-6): DTGVSQNPRHKITKRGQNVTFRCDPISEHNRLYWYRQTLGQGPEFLTYFQNEAQLEKSRLLSDRFSAERPKGSFSTLEIQRTEQGDSAMYLCASSSRTGRNFSPLHFGNGTRLTVT.

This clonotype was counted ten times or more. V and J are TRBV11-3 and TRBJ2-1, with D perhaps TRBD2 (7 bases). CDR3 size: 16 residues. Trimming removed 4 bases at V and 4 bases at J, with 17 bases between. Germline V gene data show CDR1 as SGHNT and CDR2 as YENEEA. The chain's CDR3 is CASSSLGGGSYNEQFF. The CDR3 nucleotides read TGTGCCAGCAGCTCCCTCGGGGGCGGGAGTTACAATGAGCAGTTCTTC.

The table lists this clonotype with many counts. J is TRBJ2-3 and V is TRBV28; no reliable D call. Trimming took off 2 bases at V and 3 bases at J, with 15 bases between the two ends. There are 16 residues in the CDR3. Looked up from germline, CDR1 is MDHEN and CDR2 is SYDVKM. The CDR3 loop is CASSLASGPLTDTQYF. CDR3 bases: TGTGCCAGCAGTTTAGCCTCCGGCCCCCTAACAGATACGCAGTATTTT. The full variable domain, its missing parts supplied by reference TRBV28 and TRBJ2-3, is DVKVTQSSRYLVKRTGEKVFLECVQDMDHENMFWYRQDPGLGLRLIYFSYDVKMKEKGDIPEGYSVSREKKERFSLILESASTNQTSMYLCASSLASGPLTDTQYFGPGTRLTVL.

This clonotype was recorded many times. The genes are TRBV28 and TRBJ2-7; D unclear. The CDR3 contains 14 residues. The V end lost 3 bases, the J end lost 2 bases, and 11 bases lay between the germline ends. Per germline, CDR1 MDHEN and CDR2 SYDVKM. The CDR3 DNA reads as TGTGCCAGCAGTTTTAATACAGATACCTACGAGCAGTACTTC. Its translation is CASSFNTDTYEQYF.

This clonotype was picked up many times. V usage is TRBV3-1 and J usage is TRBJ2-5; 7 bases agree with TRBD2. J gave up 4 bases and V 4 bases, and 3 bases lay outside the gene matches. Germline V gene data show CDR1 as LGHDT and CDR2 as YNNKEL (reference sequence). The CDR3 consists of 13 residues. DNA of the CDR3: TGTGCCAGCAGCCGGACTAGGAGAGAGACCCAGTACTTC. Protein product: CASSRTRRETQYF.

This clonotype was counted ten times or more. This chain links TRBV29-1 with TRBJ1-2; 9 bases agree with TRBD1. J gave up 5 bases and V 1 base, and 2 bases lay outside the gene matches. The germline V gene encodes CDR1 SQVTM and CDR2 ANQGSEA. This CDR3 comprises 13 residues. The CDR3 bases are TGCAGCGTTGAAGGGACAGGGGATTATGGCTACACCTTC. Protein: CSVEGTGDYGYTF.

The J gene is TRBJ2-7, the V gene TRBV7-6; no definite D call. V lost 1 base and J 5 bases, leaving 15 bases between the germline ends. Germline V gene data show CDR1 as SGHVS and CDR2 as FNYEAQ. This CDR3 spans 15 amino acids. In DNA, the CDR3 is TGTGCCAGCAGCTTAGGCGGATACTTTTTGAACGAGCAGTACTTC. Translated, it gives CASSLGGYFLNEQYF.

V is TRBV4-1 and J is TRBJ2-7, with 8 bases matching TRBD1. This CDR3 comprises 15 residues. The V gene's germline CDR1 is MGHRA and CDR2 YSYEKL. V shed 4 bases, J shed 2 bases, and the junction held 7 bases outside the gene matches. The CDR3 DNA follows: TGCGCCAGCAGCCGGTCGACAGGGGACCCCTACGAGCAGTACTTC. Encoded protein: CASSRSTGDPYEQYF.

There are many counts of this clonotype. CDR3 protein: CASSLNPSYEQYF. The CDR3, as DNA: TGTGCCAGCAGTTTAAATCCTAGCTACGAGCAGTACTTC. The chain joins TRBV28 to TRBJ2-7; D uncertain. The germline CDR1 and CDR2 sequences are MDHEN and SYDVKM. V was trimmed by 2 bases and J by 3 bases, leaving 8 bases between them. CDR3 length: 13 amino acids.

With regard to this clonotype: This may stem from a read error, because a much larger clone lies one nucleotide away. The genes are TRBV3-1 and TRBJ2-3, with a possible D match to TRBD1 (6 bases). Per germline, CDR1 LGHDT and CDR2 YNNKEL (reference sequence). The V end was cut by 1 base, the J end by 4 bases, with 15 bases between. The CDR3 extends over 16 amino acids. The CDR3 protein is CASSQVRGHMADTQYF. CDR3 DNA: TGTGCCAGCAGCCAAGTCAGGGGTCATATGGCAGATACGCAGTATTTT.

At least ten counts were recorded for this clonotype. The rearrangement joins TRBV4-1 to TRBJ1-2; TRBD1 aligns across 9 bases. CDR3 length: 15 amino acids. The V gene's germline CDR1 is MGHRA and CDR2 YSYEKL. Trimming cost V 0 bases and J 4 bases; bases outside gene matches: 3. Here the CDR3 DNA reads TGCGCCAGCAGCCAAGAGACAGGGGGTATCTATGGCTACACCTTC. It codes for CASSQETGGIYGYTF.